This T cell receptor beta chain emerged from a study of T-cell memory formation after mild COVID-19. UMIs and sample barcodes were carried by the TCR alpha and TCR beta cDNA libraries that 5'RACE produced using constant-segment primers. Each CDR3 protein is one row after TCRdb ran MiXCR on the 5' RACE reads. The table includes approximately 490,000 distinct CDR3 sequences, roughly 20% detected once. This clonotype was detected a few times. Its antigen is still unknown. Findings and caveats of the study: The CD4+ clones that contracted clustered mainly within CM and EM, and the CD8+ clones concentrated in EMRA. Clones that contracted from day 15 to 85 were balanced CD4/CD8, while later expanders leaned CD4+. SARS-CoV-2 specificity of second-wave clones peaking day 37 was unconfirmed.

The length of the CDR3 is 18 residues. CDR1 is LNHNV and CDR2 is YYDKDF in the germline V gene (reference sequence). Trimming cost V 2 bases and J 6 bases, with 24 bases left between them. The rearrangement links TRBV15 to TRBJ2-3, with a possible D match to TRBD1 (6 bases). The specimen was PBMCs or a T cell subset sorted from them (not recorded which). The clonotype comes from an adult woman who had mild COVID-19 (a few samples of this study predate the infection). Cell type and time point are not known. CDR3 DNA sequence: TGTGCCACCAGCAGATTTCGAAATCAACAGGGCAGAAGCGATACGCAGTATTTT. Protein sequence: CATSRFRNQQGRSDTQYF.